This T cell receptor (beta chain) was identified during a study of blood T cells in healthy people across ages. Findings of the study overall: Those diversity estimates obtained from one million T cells were thought to be underestimates.

For this clonotype: The antigen remains undetermined.

The CDR3 has 15 residues. The V gene's germline CDR1 is SEHNR and CDR2 FQNEAQ (reference sequence). The V and J ends lost 5 bases and 2 bases respectively, with 14 bases between them. Alongside a J-beta primer mix, a sample-barcoded 5' primer served in a second PCR lasting about 7 to 12 cycles. Via MiXCR, TCRdb re-called the 5' RACE reads, giving one row per CDR3 protein. The sample has approximately 800,000 distinct CDR3 sequences; about 55% are singletons. This sequence originates from an elderly man in good health. The source material was blood. The chain joins TRBV7-9 to TRBJ2-3; D possibly corresponds to TRBD1 (5 bases). The CDR3 nucleotides read TGTGCCAGCAGCCCAGTAGGACACCACACAGATACGCAGTATTTT. This sequence encodes CASSPVGHHTDTQYF.